Below are 26 T cell receptor beta chains sequenced from a single sample in a study of shared clonotypes between healthy human individuals. Profiling relied on immunoSEQ multiplex PCR, and the TCRdb table lists in-frame clones only, not all of them. The data hold fewer than 3 million clones, with about nine tenths observed a single time. Sequenced material: naive CD4+ T cells from PBMCs. Subset given: CD45RA+ positively selected. These receptors all stem from a man aged 18 to 29 in good health. Some clones in this sample may be carry-over from other donors' samples.

This clone was detected only a few times. The rearrangement links TRBV2 to TRBJ1-1; TRBD1 is a possible D gene (6 bases). Germline loops: CDR1 SNHLY, CDR2 FYNNEI. The CDR3 length is 12 residues. V gave up 6 bases and J gave up 8 bases, with 13 bases separating them. CDR3 DNA sequence: TGTGCCAGCAGGGGATACAGGGACGAAGCTTTCTTT. It is translated as CASRGYRDEAFF.

The chain combines TRBV7-2 with TRBJ1-5; TRBD1 agrees at 8 bases. This CDR3 spans 15 amino acids. CDR1 and CDR2 (germline): SGHTA, FQGNSA. The V and J ends lost 4 bases and 7 bases, in that order; junction bases with no gene match: 9. CDR3 amino acids: CASSSPDRAEQPQHF. CDR3 DNA: TGTGCCAGCAGCTCCCCGGACAGGGCAGAACAGCCCCAGCATTTT.

V gene TRBV10-3 combines with J gene TRBJ2-2; 7 bases line up with TRBD2. With V trimmed by 2 bases and J by 1 base, 7 bases remained unmatched. The CDR3 loop spans 17 amino acids. CDR1 is ENHRY and CDR2 is SYGVKD in the germline V gene. The CDR3 coding sequence is TGTGCCATCAGTGAGCCTCGCGCTAGCGGGAACACCGGGGAGCTGTTTTTT. Protein sequence: CAISEPRASGNTGELFF.

The chain uses TRBV18 and TRBJ2-7; the D gene is possibly TRBD2 (5 bases). The length of the CDR3 is 16 residues. The ends were cut back, 2 bases at V and 1 base at J, with 15 bases in the middle. CDR1 is KGHSH and CDR2 is LQKENI in the germline V gene. The chain's CDR3 is CASSPATPGLSYEQYF. The CDR3 DNA reads as TGTGCCAGCTCACCAGCCACCCCCGGACTGTCCTACGAGCAGTACTTC.

V is TRBV28 and J is TRBJ2-2; D is possibly TRBD1 (6 bases). Germline V CDR1 and CDR2: MDHEN, SYDVKM. V was trimmed by 5 bases and J by 5 bases, leaving 15 bases between them. The CDR3 runs to 15 residues. CDR3 bases: TGTGCCAGCAGTAGCCCAGGGGCTAGGACCGGGGAGCTGTTTTTT. Protein product: CASSSPGARTGELFF.

The CDR3 sequence: CAILGLADGALLSYEQYF. The DNA of the CDR3 is TGTGCCATTCTAGGACTAGCGGACGGCGCCTTACTTTCCTACGAGCAGTACTTC. The chain combines TRBV19 with TRBJ2-7; 10 bases match TRBD2. The germline V gene has CDR1 LNHDA and CDR2 SQIVND (reference sequence). V lost 10 bases and J lost 1; bases outside the gene matches: 19. The CDR3 runs to 18 residues.

V and J are TRBV21-1 and TRBJ2-3; the DNA was not used to check the table's D call, TRBD2. TRBV21-1 is recorded as a pseudogene. CDR3 size: 12 residues. This CDR3 reads CASSKRRDPQYF. The CDR3 DNA reads as TGTGCCAGCAGCAAACGGCGGGATCCTCAGTATTTT.

This chain joins TRBV18 and TRBJ1-2; 7 nucleotides match TRBD1. Looked up from germline, CDR1 is KGHSH and CDR2 is LQKENI. CDR3 length: 15 residues. J gave up 4 bases and V 1 base, and 6 bases lay outside the gene matches. CDR3 loop: CASSPLLRDSYGYTF. As DNA, the CDR3 is TGTGCCAGCTCACCACTTCTTAGGGACAGCTATGGCTACACCTTC. Drawing the rest from reference TRBV18 and TRBJ1-2, the complete variable domain is NAGVMQNPRHLVRRRGQEARLRCSPMKGHSHVYWYRQLPEEGLKFMVYLQKENIIDESGMPKERFSAEFPKEGPSILRIQQVVRGDSAAYFCASSPLLRDSYGYTFGSGTRLTVV.

The rearrangement joins TRBV14 to TRBJ1-2; D possibly corresponds to TRBD1 (6 bases). The V end lost 0 bases, the J end lost 8 bases, and 16 bases lay between the germline ends. This CDR3 comprises 15 residues. Germline CDR1 and CDR2: SGHDN and FVKESK. The CDR3 DNA sequence: TGTGCCAGCAGCCAAGAGAGGACAGCCTCGCCCGGCTACACCTTC. It yields the protein CASSQERTASPGYTF. The variable domain in full, completed from reference TRBV14 and TRBJ1-2, reads EAGVTQFPSHSVIEKGQTVTLRCDPISGHDNLYWYRRVMGKEIKFLLHFVKESKQDESGMPNNRFLAERTGGTYSTLKVQPAELEDSGVYFCASSQERTASPGYTFGSGTRLTVV.

The CDR3 spells CAISRPQGSGGDYGYTF. For the CDR3, the DNA is TGTGCCATCAGCCGACCGCAGGGTTCAGGGGGCGACTATGGCTACACCTTC. The V call is TRBV10-3, the J call TRBJ1-2; TRBD1 matches at 8 bases. After removal of 6 bases from V and 3 bases from J, the junction contained 15 bases not matched to a gene. In germline, CDR1 is ENHRY, CDR2 SYGVKD. The CDR3 has 17 amino acids.

A remark on this clone: The sample contains more than one DNA sequence encoding this CDR3. This sequence joins TRBV5-1 and TRBJ1-1; TRBD1 agrees at 8 bases. Trimming cost V 4 bases and J 1 base; bases outside gene matches: 3. The CDR3 spans 14 residues. Germline CDR1 is SGHRS and CDR2 is YFSETQ. The CDR3 DNA follows: TGCGCCAGCAGCCCTGACAGGGGGAACACTGAAGCTTTCTTT. It specifies CASSPDRGNTEAFF.

J is TRBJ1-4 and V is TRBV28; D is unresolved. This CDR3 is 15 amino acids long. The V end lost 4 bases, the J end lost 0 bases, and 9 bases lay between the germline ends. Germline CDR1 and CDR2: MDHEN and SYDVKM. The CDR3, as DNA: TGTGCCAGCAGTTATAAGGGCCCAACTAATGAAAAACTGTTTTTT. This sequence encodes CASSYKGPTNEKLFF.

This chain connects TRBV28 to TRBJ1-3; 9 bases are a match to TRBD1. The V segment lost 4 bases and the J segment 4 bases; nucleotides outside the gene matches: 8. This CDR3 region has 16 residues. Per the germline V gene, CDR1 is MDHEN and CDR2 is SYDVKM. As DNA, the CDR3 is TGTGCCAGCAGTTCAAGGACAGGGGTAGCGGGAAACACCATATATTTT. The encoded protein is CASSSRTGVAGNTIYF.

This chain links TRBV5-1 with TRBJ1-1; D is possibly TRBD1 (5 bases). Trimming removed 4 bases from V and 1 base from J, with 20 bases in between. Germline CDR1 SGHRS, CDR2 YFSETQ. CDR3 length: 17 amino acids. The CDR3 DNA sequence: TGCGCCAGCAGCCCAAGGAGTGGGGGTGAGGGGAACACTGAAGCTTTCTTT. This translates into CASSPRSGGEGNTEAFF.

This clone occurred a few times. The chain joins TRBV2 to TRBJ1-1; perhaps TRBD1 as D (6 bases). The CDR3 runs to 14 residues. The germline CDR1 and CDR2 sequences are SNHLY and FYNNEI. With 6 bases removed from V and 0 bases from J, the gap between germline ends came to 11 bases. The CDR3 protein is CASRDDRLNTEAFF. CDR3 bases: TGTGCCAGCAGAGACGACAGGCTGAACACTGAAGCTTTCTTT.

In regard to this clone: The identical CDR3 is also encoded by other nucleotide sequences in the sample. The chain combines TRBV20-1 with TRBJ2-7; D is unclear. Germline V gives CDR1 DFQATT, CDR2 SNEGSKA (reference sequence). Trimming removed 4 bases from V and 5 bases from J, with 6 bases in between. The CDR3 is 10 amino acids. In nucleotides, the CDR3 is TGCAGTGCTAAAGGAAACGAGCAGTACTTC. Translation: CSAKGNEQYF.

On this clone: Other nucleotide sequences in the sample specify the same CDR3. The chain carries TRBV5-1 and TRBJ2-7; TRBD1 matches at 9 bases. Trimming removed 0 bases from V and 0 bases from J; junction bases left unmatched: 1. This CDR3 is 15 amino acids long. CDR1 and CDR2 (germline): SGHRS, YFSETQ. The CDR3 DNA follows: TGCGCCAGCAGCTTGGAGACAGGGGGCTCCTACGAGCAGTACTTC. Translating it yields CASSLETGGSYEQYF.

The chain combines TRBV29-1 with TRBJ2-3; TRBD2 aligns across 8 bases. V shed 6 bases, J shed 3 bases, and the junction held 8 bases outside the gene matches. This CDR3 is 14 amino acids long. The germline V gene encodes CDR1 SQVTM and CDR2 ANQGSEA. Here the CDR3 reads CSVRGVAGTDTQYF. CDR3 nucleotide sequence: TGCAGCGTCAGAGGGGTAGCGGGAACAGATACGCAGTATTTT.

The chain employs TRBV5-1 and TRBJ2-3, with 12 positions matching TRBD2. Germline V gene sequence: CDR1 SGHRS, CDR2 YFSETQ. The CDR3 is 15 amino acids. With V trimmed by 4 bases and J by 3 bases, 3 bases remained unmatched. The chain's CDR3 is CASSTTSGRTDTQYF. DNA for the CDR3: TGCGCCAGCAGCACCACTAGCGGGAGGACAGATACGCAGTATTTT. The variable domain in full, with the rest retrieved from reference TRBV5-1 and TRBJ2-3, is KAGVTQTPRYLIKTRGQQVTLSCSPISGHRSVSWYQQTPGQGLQFLFEYFSETQRNKGNFPGRFSGRQFSNSRSEMNVSTLELGDSALYLCASSTTSGRTDTQYFGPGTRLTVL.

This clone showed up just once. V and J are TRBV5-1 and TRBJ1-1, with D tentatively TRBD1 (6 bases). Germline V CDR1 and CDR2: SGHRS, YFSETQ. The ends were cut back, 3 bases at V and 0 bases at J, with 15 bases in the middle. The length of the CDR3 is 16 residues. The CDR3 reads CASSYRGGPMNTEAFF. For the CDR3, the DNA is TGCGCCAGCAGCTATCGGGGGGGCCCAATGAACACTGAAGCTTTCTTT.

The CDR3: CASSPGPQRPYEQYF. The CDR3 DNA reads as TGTGCCAGCAGCCCGGGGCCCCAAAGACCCTACGAGCAGTACTTC. The J gene is TRBJ2-7, the V gene TRBV7-3, with D perhaps given as TRBD1 or TRBD2 (5 bases each). CDR1 and CDR2 from the germline V gene are SGHTA and FQGTGA. Trimming cost V 5 bases and J 2 bases, with 16 bases left between them. The CDR3 covers 15 residues.

V and J are TRBV7-2 and TRBJ2-1; 7 bases are a match to TRBD2. CDR3 length: 16 residues. The trim removed 4 bases at V and 0 bases at J, leaving 6 bases unmatched. Germline V gives CDR1 SGHTA, CDR2 FQGNSA. The chain's CDR3 is CASSYASGASYNEQFF. In DNA form, the CDR3 reads TGTGCCAGCAGCTACGCAAGCGGGGCCTCCTACAATGAGCAGTTCTTC.

As to this clone: The DNA is left out, because the CDR3 cannot be placed on it with certainty; the CDR3 is given as TCRdb lists it. The rearrangement uses TRBV21-1 and TRBJ1-5. TRBV21-1 is a pseudogene locus. Counting both end residues, the CDR3 totals 19 amino acids. The CDR3 loop is CASSKAVGRGSICNQPQHF.

The chain has TRBV28 and TRBJ2-1; TRBD2 might be the D (6 bases). This CDR3 is 15 amino acids long. The germline V gene encodes CDR1 MDHEN and CDR2 SYDVKM. V was cut by 4 bases and J by 2 bases, with 12 bases left in between. For the CDR3, the DNA is TGTGCCAGCAGTTATCGGGAGTTACCCTACAATGAGCAGTTCTTC. It encodes CASSYRELPYNEQFF.

The rearrangement joins TRBV7-8 to TRBJ2-7; no firm D call. CDR1 and CDR2 from the germline V gene are SGHVS and FQNEAQ. Trimming cost V 3 bases and J 2 bases, with 14 bases left between them. The CDR3 covers 15 residues. In DNA, the CDR3 is TGTGCCAGCAGCTTTTCCAGGCACCCAACCTACGAGCAGTACTTC. Encoded protein: CASSFSRHPTYEQYF. Together with reference TRBV7-8 and TRBJ2-7, the CDR3 gives the full variable domain: GAGVSQSPRYKVAKRGQDVALRCDPISGHVSLFWYQQALGQGPEFLTYFQNEAQLDKSGLPSDRFFAERPEGSVSTLKIQRTQQEDSAVYLCASSFSRHPTYEQYFGPGTRLTVT.

The rearrangement uses TRBV28 and TRBJ2-6; possible D gene TRBD1, 5 bases. This CDR3 region has 18 residues. CDR1 and CDR2 (germline): MDHEN, SYDVKM. V lost 6 bases and J 0 bases, leaving 18 bases between the germline ends. The CDR3 DNA is TGTGCCAGCAGGGGCCGGACACCTATGGGCTCTGGGGCCAACGTCCTGACTTTC. Translated, it gives CASRGRTPMGSGANVLTF.